One T cell receptor (beta chain) is described in this entry. This specimen includes other DNA sequences encoding the same CDR3. The data derive from a study of blood T cell repertoires in COVID-19. About the study: The United States, Italy and Spain supplied acute and convalescent COVID-19 samples. Nucleic acid was either cDNA or gDNA, and it came from T cells, B-cell-depleted T cells, or PBMCs.

Sequencing used immunoSEQ multiplex PCR; TCRdb keeps in-frame clones, though not all of them. The repertoire has approximately 170,000 clones, about 86% of them found once; the top ten carry 9.5% to 12%. Source material: peripheral blood. This receptor was obtained from a woman aged 55-75 years with COVID-19, enrolled during active disease.

The CDR3 sequence is CASSILGQGGEKLFF. CDR3 nucleotides: TGTGCCAGTAGTATCTTGGGACAGGGAGGCGAAAAACTGTTTTTT. The genes are TRBV19 and TRBJ1-4; 9 nucleotides line up with TRBD1. The V and J ends lost 3 bases and 8 bases, in that order; junction bases with no gene match: 7. This CDR3 comprises 15 residues. In germline, CDR1 is LNHDA, CDR2 SQIVND (reference sequence).